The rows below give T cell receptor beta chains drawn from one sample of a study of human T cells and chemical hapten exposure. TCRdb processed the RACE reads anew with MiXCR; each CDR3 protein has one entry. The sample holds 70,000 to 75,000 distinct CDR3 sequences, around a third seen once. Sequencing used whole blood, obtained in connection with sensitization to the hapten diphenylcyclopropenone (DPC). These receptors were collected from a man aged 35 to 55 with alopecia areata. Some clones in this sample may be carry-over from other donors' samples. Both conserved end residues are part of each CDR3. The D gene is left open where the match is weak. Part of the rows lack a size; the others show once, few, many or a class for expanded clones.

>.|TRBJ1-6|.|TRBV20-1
CSAAPTGRDSPLHF
TGCAGTGCCGCCCCGACGGGAAGGGATTCACCCCTCCACTTT
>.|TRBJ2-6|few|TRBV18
CASSPALSGANVLTF
TGTGCCAGCTCACCGGCGTTGTCTGGGGCCAACGTCCTGACTTTC
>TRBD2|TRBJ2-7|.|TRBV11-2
CASSSGLAAGSYF
TGTGCCAGCAGCTCGGGACTAGCGGCCGGGTCGTACTTC
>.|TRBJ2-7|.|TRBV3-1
CASSRQSSYEQYF
TGTGCCAGCAGCCGGCAGAGCTCCTACGAGCAGTACTTC
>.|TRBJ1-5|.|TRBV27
CASSFRGHQPQHF
TGTGCCAGCAGTTTCAGGGGTCACCAGCCCCAGCATTTT
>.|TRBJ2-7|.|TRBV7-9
CASSLEGAEQYF
TGTGCCAGCAGCCTGGAAGGGGCCGAGCAGTACTTC
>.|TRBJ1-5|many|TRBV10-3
CAIRGDGSNQPQHF
TGTGCCATCAGGGGGGACGGGAGCAATCAGCCCCAGCATTTT
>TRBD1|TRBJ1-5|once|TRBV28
CASSPGQGGQPQHF
TGTGCCAGCAGCCCCGGACAGGGAGGCCAGCCCCAGCATTTT
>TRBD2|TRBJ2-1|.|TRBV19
CASSLIGGGNNEQFF
TGTGCCAGTAGTCTCATCGGGGGGGGTAACAATGAGCAGTTCTTC
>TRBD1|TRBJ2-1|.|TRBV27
CASSPRNYGTGGRNEQFF
TGTGCCAGCAGTCCTAGGAACTACGGGACAGGGGGAAGGAATGAGCAGTTCTTC
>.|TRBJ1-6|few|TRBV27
CASSLGTNFNSPLHF
TGTGCCAGCAGCCTTGGTACGAACTTTAATTCACCCCTCCACTTT
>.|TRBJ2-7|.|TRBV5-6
CASSLVGESYEQYF
TGTGCCAGCAGCTTGGTTGGGGAGTCCTACGAGCAGTACTTC
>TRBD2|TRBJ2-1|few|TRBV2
CASLRGLADNEQFF
TGTGCCAGTTTAAGGGGACTAGCGGACAATGAGCAGTTCTTC
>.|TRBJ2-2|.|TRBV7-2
CASRAGGAVTGELFF
TGTGCCAGCAGGGCTGGGGGGGCCGTGACCGGGGAGCTGTTTTTT
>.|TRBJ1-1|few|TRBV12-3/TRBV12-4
CASTRQDLMNTEAFF
TGTGCCAGCACCCGACAGGACCTAATGAACACTGAAGCTTTCTTT
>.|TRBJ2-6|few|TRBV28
CASSSLRGANVLTF
TGTGCCAGCAGTTCTTTGCGTGGGGCCAACGTCCTGACTTTC
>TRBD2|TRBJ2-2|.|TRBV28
CASTPPGLAATGELFF
TGTGCCAGCACCCCCCCGGGACTAGCGGCCACCGGGGAGCTGTTTTTT
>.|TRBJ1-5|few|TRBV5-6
CASSVLGGNQPQHF
TGTGCCAGCAGCGTATTGGGAGGCAATCAGCCCCAGCATTTT
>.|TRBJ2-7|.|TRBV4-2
CASSQEQARESYEQYF
TGTGCCAGCAGCCAAGAACAGGCTCGGGAGTCCTACGAGCAGTACTTC
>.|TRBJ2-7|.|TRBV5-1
CASSLDRGLNEQYF
TGCGCCAGCAGCTTGGATCGGGGATTGAACGAGCAGTACTTC
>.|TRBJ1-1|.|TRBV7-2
CASSLAARGAWGTEAFF
TGTGCCAGCAGCTTAGCTGCTCGGGGGGCGTGGGGCACTGAAGCTTTCTTT
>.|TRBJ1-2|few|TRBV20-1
CSASLQGSSDYGYTF
TGCAGTGCTAGCCTTCAGGGTTCAAGTGACTATGGCTACACCTTC
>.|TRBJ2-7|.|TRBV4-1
CASSQDYTLGEQYF
TGCGCCAGCAGCCAAGATTATACTCTGGGGGAGCAGTACTTC
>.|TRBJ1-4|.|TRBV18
CASSLQARENEKLFF
TGTGCCAGCTCCTTACAGGCGCGCGAGAATGAAAAACTGTTTTTT
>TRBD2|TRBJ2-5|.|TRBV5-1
CASSPLAGGYQETQYF
TGCGCCAGCAGCCCCTTAGCGGGAGGGTACCAAGAGACCCAGTACTTC
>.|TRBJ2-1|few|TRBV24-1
CATSDNLRSYNEQFF
TGTGCCACCAGTGATAACCTGCGGTCCTACAATGAGCAGTTCTTC
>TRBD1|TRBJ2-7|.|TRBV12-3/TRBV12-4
CASSLEGANEQYF
TGTGCCAGCAGTTTAGAGGGGGCCAACGAGCAGTACTTC
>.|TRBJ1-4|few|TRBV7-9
CASSLDRAREKLFF
TGTGCCAGCAGCTTAGATCGGGCTAGGGAAAAACTGTTTTTT